One sample yielded the 20 T cell receptor beta chains listed below, sequenced in a study of Graves' ophthalmopathy and Graves' hyperthyroidism. RNA served as the template for amplifying TCR beta CDR3 regions. In the first round, RT-PCR was carried out with HTBI primers, and a multiplex PCR formed the second round. TCRdb re-derived calls from the multiplex PCR reads in MiXCR, one entry per CDR3 protein. The sample shows around 600,000 distinct CDR3 sequences, 35% to 45% of them seen only once. Sequencing was performed on peripheral blood. Every receptor here comes from an adult man with Graves' ophthalmopathy.

The rearrangement joins TRBV4-3 to TRBJ2-7; D uncertain. Trimming removed 0 bases from V and 3 bases from J, with 9 bases in between. There are 14 residues in the CDR3. The germline V gene has CDR1 LGHNA and CDR2 YSLEER. CDR3 nucleotides: TGCGCCAGCAGCCAAGAGTGGCAGTTCTACGAGCAGTACTTC. Encoded protein: CASSQEWQFYEQYF.

This clonotype has at least ten counts. The chain uses TRBV12-3 or TRBV12-4 and TRBJ1-2; D unclear. Trimming took off 3 bases at V and 10 bases at J, with 9 bases between the two ends. CDR3 size: 11 residues. The CDR3 reads CASSLRYHYTF. The DNA of the CDR3 is TGTGCCAGCAGTTTGCGGTATCACTACACCTTC.

Details on this clonotype: This clone may be a read error of a much larger clone one base away. The chain couples TRBV7-8 to TRBJ2-2; 13 positions match TRBD2. From germline, CDR1 is SGHVS and CDR2 FQNEAQ. CDR3 length equals 17 residues. CDR3 in DNA: TGTGTCAGCAGCCCGAACCCACTAGCGGGGGGGCTTGGGGAGCTGTTTTTT. Translated: CVSSPNPLAGGLGELFF.

This clonotype was recorded at least ten times. The chain has TRBV7-9 and TRBJ1-5; 10 bases line up with TRBD1. This CDR3 is built from 15 residues. Germline-derived CDR1 and CDR2 are SEHNR and FQNEAQ (reference sequence). Germline trimming cut 5 bases from V and 6 bases from J; bases unmatched to any gene: 7. The CDR3 bases are TGTGCCAGCAGCCCAGGACAGGGGGAGCGTCAGCCCCAGCATTTT. This encodes CASSPGQGERQPQHF.

This clonotype was seen repeatedly, ten times or more. The chain joins TRBV19 to TRBJ1-5; D not resolved. The CDR3 contains 14 residues. With 3 bases removed from V and 3 bases from J, the gap between germline ends came to 9 bases. Germline values: CDR1 LNHDA, CDR2 SQIVND (reference sequence). CDR3 residues: CASSIHGFNQPQHF. CDR3 sequence (DNA): TGTGCCAGTAGTATCCACGGATTCAATCAGCCCCAGCATTTT.

This chain joins TRBV7-9 and TRBJ1-3; weak D call: TRBD1 (5 bases). CDR3 length: 15 amino acids. Trimming took off 0 bases at V and 2 bases at J, with 8 bases between the two ends. Germline CDR1 and CDR2: SEHNR and FQNEAQ (reference sequence). Here the CDR3 DNA reads TGTGCCAGCAGCTTAGCCGGGGCAGCTGGAAACACCATATATTTT. As protein: CASSLAGAAGNTIYF.

The chain has TRBV12-3 or TRBV12-4 and TRBJ2-2, with a tentative D call TRBD1 (6 bases). V shed 3 bases and J shed 5 bases, with 10 bases lying between them. The CDR3 extends over 14 amino acids. In DNA form, the CDR3 reads TGTGCCAGCAGTTTGGGGGCCTTAACCGGGGAGCTGTTTTTT. Protein: CASSLGALTGELFF.

This chain uses TRBV5-1 with TRBJ1-2, with 7 bases identical to TRBD1. Germline lookup yields CDR1 SGHRS and CDR2 YFSETQ. This CDR3 contains 14 residues. V trimming: 6 bases; J trimming: 2 bases; junction bases outside the gene matches: 7. The CDR3 region is CASTTGTANYGYTF. The CDR3 region has the DNA TGCGCCAGCACCACAGGGACAGCCAACTATGGCTACACCTTC.

The rearrangement joins TRBV20-1 to TRBJ1-6; 11 nucleotides align to TRBD1. Germline V gene data show CDR1 as DFQATT and CDR2 as SNEGSKA (reference sequence). Trimming cost V 3 bases and J 9 bases; bases outside gene matches: 7. This CDR3 region has 15 residues. Here the CDR3 DNA reads TGCAGTGCTAGTAGGGGGACAGGGGGTTTTTCACCCCTCCACTTT. Translation gives CSASRGTGGFSPLHF.

This clonotype was seen more than once but under ten times. CDR3 coding DNA: TGTGCCAGCAGTTACCGCAGTAGGAGCTCCTATAATTCACCCCTCCACTTT. Translation gives CASSYRSRSSYNSPLHF. The chain recombines TRBV6-5 with TRBJ1-6; D remains ambiguous. V was shortened by 2 bases and J by 0 bases, with 11 bases between the two germline ends. The CDR3 has 17 residues. Germline CDR1 MNHEY, CDR2 SVGAGI.

This clonotype was detected only a few times. The rearrangement joins TRBV20-1 to TRBJ1-5, with unresolved D. There are 15 residues in the CDR3. CDR1 is DFQATT and CDR2 is SNEGSKA in the germline V gene (reference sequence). The V end lost 0 bases, the J end lost 3 bases, and 12 bases lay between the germline ends. The CDR3, as DNA: TGCAGTGCTAGAGATGAGCGGAGACCCAATCAGCCCCAGCATTTT. The encoded protein is CSARDERRPNQPQHF.

A note on this clonotype: This clone may be a read error of a much larger clone one base away. The V and J genes are TRBV7-2 and TRBJ1-5, with TRBD1 identical over 7 bases. The CDR3 is made up of 16 amino acids. V dropped 1 base and J dropped 9; count of bases not matched to a gene: 12. Germline values: CDR1 SGHTA, CDR2 FQGNSA. The CDR3 DNA reads TGTGCCAGCAGCTTAGGTCCAGGGGGAACTTATCGGCCCCAGCATTTT. Encoded protein: CASSLGPGGTYRPQHF.

This clonotype has more than one count but fewer than ten. V gene TRBV7-9 combines with J gene TRBJ2-2; tentatively, D is TRBD2 (6 bases). Germline lookup yields CDR1 SEHNR and CDR2 FQNEAQ (reference sequence). CDR3 length equals 15 residues. The germline V and J ends were trimmed by 3 bases and 3 bases, with 11 bases remaining between them. The chain's CDR3 is CASSLARDYTGELFF. CDR3 nucleotides: TGTGCCAGCAGCTTGGCGAGGGACTACACCGGGGAGCTGTTTTTT.

Concerning this clonotype: This clone may be a read error of a much larger clone one base away. This chain uses TRBV29-1 with TRBJ2-2; D is possibly TRBD1 (5 bases). CDR1 SQVTM and CDR2 ANQGSEA come from the germline V gene. This CDR3 comprises 11 residues. Trimming removed 4 bases at V and 5 bases at J, with 5 bases between. The CDR3 loop reads CSVGQTGELFF. The CDR3 nucleotides read TGCAGCGTTGGACAGACCGGGGAGCTGTTTTTT.

This clonotype has only a few counts. The chain joins TRBV5-1 to TRBJ1-3, with TRBD1 matching 9 bases. CDR1 is SGHRS and CDR2 is YFSETQ in the germline V gene. CDR3 length: 16 amino acids. V gave up 4 bases and J gave up 4 bases; unmatched junction bases: 9. CDR3 nucleotides: TGCGCCAGCAGCCCTAGGGGACAGGGAGGCGGAAACACCATATATTTT. Translation: CASSPRGQGGGNTIYF.

This chain connects TRBV13 to TRBJ2-3; D gene ambiguous. This CDR3 comprises 12 residues. V shed 3 bases and J shed 0 bases, with 1 base lying between them. CDR1 PRHDT and CDR2 FYEKMQ come from the germline V gene (reference sequence). CDR3 sequence: CASSFSTDTQYF. The CDR3 bases are TGTGCCAGCAGCTTCAGCACAGATACGCAGTATTTT.

At least ten counts were recorded for this clonotype. The chain joins TRBV20-1 to TRBJ2-5; a weak D match, TRBD2 (5 bases). Per germline, CDR1 DFQATT and CDR2 SNEGSKA (reference sequence). V gave up 5 bases and J gave up 2 bases, with 12 bases separating them. This CDR3 contains 13 residues. Written as DNA, the CDR3 is TGCAGTGCTCCCACCGGGAATCAAGAGACCCAGTACTTC. This codes for CSAPTGNQETQYF.

The sample holds many counts of this clonotype. The CDR3 here is CASRGTAGIVTEAFF. The CDR3 DNA is TGCGCCAGCAGGGGGACAGCGGGCATAGTCACTGAAGCTTTCTTT. This chain connects TRBV5-1 to TRBJ1-1; 7 bases match TRBD1. With V trimmed by 5 bases and J by 4 bases, 11 bases remained unmatched. Per the germline V gene, CDR1 is SGHRS and CDR2 is YFSETQ. This CDR3 has 15 residues.

The V call is TRBV29-1, the J call TRBJ1-1, with a tentative D call TRBD1 (6 bases). With 6 bases removed from V and 1 base from J, the gap between germline ends came to 9 bases. Looked up from germline, CDR1 is SQVTM and CDR2 is ANQGSEA. CDR3 size: 12 residues. The CDR3 nucleotides are TGCAGCGTCGACAGGAAGAACACTGAAGCTTTCTTT. Amino acids: CSVDRKNTEAFF.

This clonotype has ten or more counts. V gene TRBV7-8 combines with J gene TRBJ1-5; TRBD1 matches 11 bases. The CDR3 has 20 residues. The junction had 12 bases not matched to a gene; V was cut back by 2 bases and J by 0 bases. Germline V gives CDR1 SGHVS, CDR2 FQNEAQ. The CDR3 DNA reads TGTGCCAGCAGCTTACGACGGACAGGGGGCTACCTCACTAGCAATCAGCCCCAGCATTTT. Translating gives CASSLRRTGGYLTSNQPQHF.